These T cell receptor beta chains were read from a single sample in a study of blood T cell repertoires in COVID-19. This table comes from immunoSEQ multiplex PCR, and its TCRdb copy is limited to in-frame clones, with some not included. The table lists tens of thousands of clones, roughly nine tenths of them singletons. Sequencing was done on a sample of peripheral blood. These receptor sequences come from a male donor with acute or convalescent COVID-19. Each CDR3 is given with its conserved first and last residue. D genes are given only for firm matches. Part of the rows lack a size; the others show once, few, many or a class for expanded clones.

abundance	v_gene	j_gene	d_gene	CDR3aa	CDR3nt
NA	TRBV15	TRBJ1-5	NA	CATSPVGRVGQPQHF	TGTGCCACCAGCCCTGTCGGCAGGGTAGGCCAGCCCCAGCATTTT
NA	TRBV19	TRBJ1-5	TRBD1	CASSIVRDRVKPQHF	TGTGCCAGTAGTATAGTCCGGGACAGGGTAAAGCCCCAGCATTTT
NA	TRBV5-4	TRBJ2-7	TRBD1	CASSLVTTGDEQYF	TGTGCCAGCAGCCTCGTTACGACAGGGGACGAGCAGTACTTC
NA	TRBV5-4	TRBJ2-7	TRBD2	CASSWGTSASYEQYF	TGTGCCAGCAGCTGGGGGACTAGCGCCTCCTACGAGCAGTACTTC
NA	TRBV19	TRBJ2-5	NA	CASSIKARGERRETQYF	TGTGCCAGTAGTATCAAGGCTCGCGGGGAGAGACGGGAGACCCAGTACTTC
NA	TRBV7-2	TRBJ2-2	TRBD1	CASSQGQGVTGELFF	TGTGCCAGCAGCCAGGGACAGGGGGTGACCGGGGAGCTGTTTTTT
NA	TRBV7-2	TRBJ1-4	TRBD1	CASSADRGSEKLFF	TGTGCCAGCAGCGCCGACAGGGGAAGTGAAAAACTGTTTTTT
NA	TRBV7-3	TRBJ1-1	NA	CASSLNPGSTEAFF	TGTGCCAGCAGCTTAAACCCGGGGAGCACTGAAGCTTTCTTT
NA	TRBV15	TRBJ2-1	NA	CATSRPYRVGSYNEQFF	TGTGCCACCAGCAGACCGTACAGGGTCGGCTCCTACAATGAGCAGTTCTTC
NA	TRBV12-3/TRBV12-4	TRBJ2-7	TRBD1	CASSRTGTYEQYF	TGTGCCAGCAGTCGGACAGGGACTTACGAGCAGTACTTC
NA	TRBV7-9	TRBJ1-2	NA	CASSRDGGGGYTF	TGTGCCAGCAGCCGAGACGGTGGCGGTGGCTACACCTTC
NA	TRBV18	TRBJ1-3	NA	CASSPPGAGGNTIYF	TGTGCCAGCTCACCCCCCGGTGCGGGGGGAAACACCATATATTTT
few	TRBV5-4	TRBJ2-7	TRBD1	CASSVGQTYEQYF	TGTGCCAGCAGCGTGGGACAGACCTACGAGCAGTACTTC
NA	TRBV5-6	TRBJ1-2	NA	CASSFRAGPGYGYTF	TGTGCCAGCAGCTTCCGAGCAGGGCCAGGGTATGGCTACACCTTC
NA	TRBV5-6	TRBJ1-6	NA	CASSPLARDNSPLHF	TGTGCCAGCAGCCCCCTGGCGAGGGATAATTCACCCCTCCACTTT
once	TRBV30	TRBJ1-1	NA	CAWGGTEAFF	TGTGCCTGGGGGGGGACTGAAGCTTTCTTT
NA	TRBV30	TRBJ1-5	NA	CAWSGQSFGPQHF	TGTGCCTGGAGCGGACAGTCCTTTGGGCCCCAGCATTTT
NA	TRBV19	TRBJ2-4	NA	CASSIDGLAKNIQYF	TGTGCCAGTAGTATAGATGGGCTAGCCAAAAACATTCAGTACTTC
NA	TRBV11-2	TRBJ2-1	NA	CASSLGQLYNEQFF	TGTGCCAGCAGCTTAGGACAGCTTTACAATGAGCAGTTCTTC
NA	TRBV2	TRBJ2-2	NA	CASSPWGENTGELFF	TGTGCCAGCAGTCCCTGGGGGGAGAACACCGGGGAGCTGTTTTTT
NA	TRBV30	TRBJ2-3	TRBD2	CAWSLGGAGTQYF	TGTGCCTGGAGTCTCGGGGGGGCCGGTACGCAGTATTTT
NA	TRBV3-1/TRBV3-2	TRBJ1-4	TRBD1	CASSQGDRDRVFF	TGTGCCAGCAGCCAAGGGGACCGGGACAGGGTTTTTTTT
NA	TRBV11-2	TRBJ2-1	TRBD2	CASSLVAGKYNEQFF	TGTGCCAGCAGCTTAGTAGCGGGGAAGTACAATGAGCAGTTCTTC
once	TRBV6-1	TRBJ2-7	NA	CASSEAGGGVEQYF	TGTGCCAGCAGTGAAGCAGGGGGTGGGGTCGAGCAGTACTTC
NA	TRBV7-2	TRBJ2-3	TRBD2	CASSLGSSGSTDTQYF	TGTGCCAGCAGCTTAGGTTCTAGCGGTAGCACAGATACGCAGTATTTT
NA	TRBV5-8	TRBJ2-7	TRBD1	CASSLPGTGPYEQYF	TGTGCCAGCAGCTTACCCGGGACAGGGCCCTACGAGCAGTACTTC
once	TRBV6-5	TRBJ2-7	TRBD1	CASTAGGTYEQYF	TGTGCCAGCACGGCAGGGGGCACCTACGAGCAGTACTTC
NA	TRBV3-1/TRBV3-2	TRBJ2-7	TRBD1	CASSQWGQMAYEQYF	TGTGCCAGCAGCCAATGGGGACAGATGGCCTACGAGCAGTACTTC
once	TRBV5-4	TRBJ1-1	TRBD1	CASSPSTGLNTEAFF	TGTGCCAGCAGCCCCTCGACAGGGCTGAACACTGAAGCTTTCTTT
once	TRBV6-5	TRBJ2-3	TRBD1	CASGTGGQPDTQYF	TGTGCCAGTGGGACAGGGGGCCAACCAGATACGCAGTATTTT
NA	TRBV5-6	TRBJ1-5	NA	CASSLARQLNQPQHF	TGTGCCAGCAGCTTGGCCAGACAACTCAATCAGCCCCAGCATTTT
NA	TRBV3-1/TRBV3-2	TRBJ1-6	TRBD1	CASSPEGAQGVSPLHF	TGTGCCAGCAGCCCAGAGGGTGCTCAGGGGGTTTCACCCCTCCACTTT
NA	TRBV6-6	TRBJ1-6	NA	CASSTLGAYNSPLHF	TGTGCCAGCAGTACCCTAGGGGCTTATAATTCACCCCTCCACTTT
NA	TRBV4-1	TRBJ1-1	TRBD1	CASRRGTGAKTDTEAFF	TGCGCCAGTAGGCGGGGGACAGGGGCAAAAACGGACACTGAAGCTTTCTTT
once	TRBV5-4	TRBJ2-7	TRBD1	CASSLGGTGTDEQYF	TGTGCCAGCAGCTTGGGGGGGACAGGGACCGACGAGCAGTACTTC
few	TRBV3-1/TRBV3-2	TRBJ1-6	NA	CASSHGRGNSPLHF	TGTGCCAGCAGCCACGGGCGCGGGAATTCACCCCTCCACTTT
NA	TRBV12-3/TRBV12-4	TRBJ1-4	NA	CASSQSVEKLFF	TGTGCCAGCAGTCAAAGCGTGGAAAAACTGTTTTTT
NA	TRBV11-1	TRBJ2-7	TRBD1	CASSLDRSECQYF	TGTGCCAGCAGCCTGGACAGGTCCGAGTGCCAGTACTTC
NA	TRBV3-1/TRBV3-2	TRBJ1-6	NA	CASSQGDSFNSPLHF	TGTGCCAGCAGCCAAGGCGATTCCTTTAATTCACCCCTCCACTTT
NA	TRBV4-1	TRBJ1-4	NA	CASSQGELNEKLFF	TGCGCCAGCAGCCAAGGGGAGCTTAATGAAAAACTGTTTTTT
NA	TRBV3-1/TRBV3-2	TRBJ1-6	NA	CASSQNQGLVSPLHF	TGTGCCAGCAGCCAAAACCAGGGATTAGTTTCTCCCCTCCACTTT
NA	TRBV5-1	TRBJ2-7	TRBD1	CASSVQGETYEQYF	TGCGCCAGCAGCGTACAGGGGGAGACCTACGAGCAGTACTTC
NA	TRBV2	TRBJ2-7	TRBD1	CASKRRGQGASYEQYF	TGTGCCAGCAAGCGCAGGGGACAGGGGGCCTCCTACGAGCAGTACTTC
NA	TRBV19	TRBJ1-5	TRBD1	CASSEQGARYSNQPQHF	TGTGCCAGTAGTGAACAGGGGGCTCGGTATAGCAATCAGCCCCAGCATTTT
NA	TRBV14	TRBJ2-7	NA	CASNQEGPTYEQYF	TGTGCCAGCAACCAAGAGGGCCCAACCTACGAGCAGTACTTC
NA	TRBV2	TRBJ1-5	NA	CASSGGPLGGNQPQHF	TGTGCCAGCAGTGGGGGGCCTTTAGGAGGCAATCAGCCCCAGCATTTT
NA	TRBV19	TRBJ2-6	NA	CASRERALGGANVLTF	TGTGCCAGTAGGGAGAGGGCGCTGGGTGGGGCCAACGTCCTGACTTTC
NA	TRBV7-3	TRBJ1-2	TRBD1	CASRGQDSGNYGYTF	TGTGCCAGCAGGGGACAGGACTCAGGGAACTATGGCTACACCTTC
NA	TRBV5-4	TRBJ2-7	TRBD1	CASSLGMTGGYEQYF	TGTGCCAGCAGCTTGGGGATGACAGGGGGATACGAGCAGTACTTC
NA	TRBV15	TRBJ1-6	TRBD1	CATSRDYEGAHSYNSPLHF	TGTGCCACCAGCAGAGATTACGAGGGGGCCCACTCCTATAATTCACCCCTCCACTTT
NA	TRBV19	TRBJ1-4	NA	CASSIIWQAQGEKLFF	TGTGCCAGTAGTATTATATGGCAGGCCCAAGGAGAAAAACTGTTTTTT
NA	TRBV15	TRBJ1-4	TRBD1	CATSRPGQGPHEKLFF	TGTGCCACCAGCCGCCCTGGACAGGGTCCACATGAAAAACTGTTTTTT
NA	TRBV14	TRBJ2-2	NA	CASSLRVGSGELFF	TGTGCCAGCAGCCTACGGGTCGGGTCCGGGGAGCTGTTTTTT
NA	TRBV11-2	TRBJ2-1	NA	CASDPTGISYNEQFF	TGTGCCAGCGACCCAACAGGTATCTCCTACAATGAGCAGTTCTTC
NA	TRBV7-2	TRBJ2-3	TRBD2	CASSLQAGGTDTQYF	TGTGCCAGCAGCTTACAGGCGGGGGGCACAGATACGCAGTATTTT